Listed below are T cell receptor beta chains from one sample, sequenced in a study of blood T cells in healthy people across ages. TCRdb processed the 5' RACE reads anew with MiXCR; each CDR3 protein has one entry. The data contain 600,000 or so distinct CDR3 sequences, roughly 31% of them singletons. The specimen sequenced was blood. Receptor source: a woman aged 80 or over in good health. Each CDR3 is given with its conserved first and last residue. Fields, in order: D gene, J gene, clone size, V gene, CDR3 DNA, CDR3 protein. D genes are given only for firm matches. Size tells how often a clone was seen (once, few, many) or the class of an expanded clone, and some rows leave it out.

.,TRBJ2-1,.,TRBV4-1,TGCGCCAGCAGCCAAGGACTCGGGCTTCGGCTCGATGAGCAGTTCTTC,CASSQGLGLRLDEQFF
TRBD2,TRBJ2-1,.,TRBV5-1,TGCGCCAGCAGCCCCCTAGCGGGAGGCTACGATGGGCAGTTCTTC,CASSPLAGGYDGQFF
TRBD1,TRBJ2-3,many,TRBV7-2,TGTGCCAGCAGCCCGGACAGGAGCACAGATACGCAGTATTTT,CASSPDRSTDTQYF
.,TRBJ1-5,many,TRBV15,TGTGCCACCAGCAGAGATTTGGAGGGTCATCAGCCCCAGCATTTT,CATSRDLEGHQPQHF
TRBD2,TRBJ2-5,many,TRBV12-3/TRBV12-4,TGTGCCAGCAGTTTGGGGAGCGGGGGGGTTGTTAGGGAGACCCAGTACTTC,CASSLGSGGVVRETQYF
.,TRBJ2-2,.,TRBV27,TGTGCCAGCAGTACTAAGTCAGGGGCCGGGGAGCTGTTTTTT,CASSTKSGAGELFF
.,TRBJ2-2,few,TRBV15,TGTGCCACCAGCAGAGAGGGTGGCACCGGGGAGCTGTTTTTT,CATSREGGTGELFF
.,TRBJ2-5,.,TRBV4-1,TGCGCCAGCAGCCGAGGGGTGGACAGACAAGAGACCCAGTACTTC,CASSRGVDRQETQYF
.,TRBJ1-1,many,TRBV12-3/TRBV12-4,TGTGCCAGCAGTTGGGGGGGGAACACTGAAGCTTTCTTT,CASSWGGNTEAFF
.,TRBJ1-1,few,TRBV19,TGTGCCACATTCAATGGGGCGTGGGGCACTGAAGCTTTCTTT,CATFNGAWGTEAFF
TRBD2,TRBJ2-5,many,TRBV5-1,TGCGCCAGCAGCCGGACTAGCGCGCCCCAAGAGACCCAGTACTTC,CASSRTSAPQETQYF
.,TRBJ2-5,many,TRBV7-9,TGTGCCAGCAGCTTAGCCGTGGGGGGTATGGTGCAGTACTTC,CASSLAVGGMVQYF
.,TRBJ1-1,medium-sized,TRBV7-6,TGTGCCAGCAGCTTGAGTTCGGCCACTGAAGCTTTCTTT,CASSLSSATEAFF
TRBD1,TRBJ2-3,many,TRBV11-2,TGTGCCAGCAGCTTTGGAGACAGGGTCGCAGATACGCAGTATTTT,CASSFGDRVADTQYF
.,TRBJ1-2,few,TRBV28,TGTGCCAGCAGGTCAGGGATACATGGCTACACCTTC,CASRSGIHGYTF
TRBD2,TRBJ2-3,few,TRBV9,TGTGCCAGCAGCTTCACCGGGACTAGCGTCGCTAGCACAGATACGCAGTATTTT,CASSFTGTSVASTDTQYF
TRBD1,TRBJ2-3,many,TRBV5-1,TGCGCCAGCAGCTTGGGGACAGGGGGATCAGATACGCAGTATTTT,CASSLGTGGSDTQYF
.,TRBJ2-7,many,TRBV15,TGTGCCACCAGCAGCGTCGGACCGAGCTACGAGCAGTACTTC,CATSSVGPSYEQYF
.,TRBJ1-5,many,TRBV7-2,TGTGCCAGCAGTCTAATTCGGGGGAATCAGCCCCAGCATTTT,CASSLIRGNQPQHF
.,TRBJ2-1,many,TRBV7-2,TGTGCCAGCAGCCCAAACCCCGGTTCCTACAATGAGCAGTTCTTC,CASSPNPGSYNEQFF
TRBD2,TRBJ2-5,.,TRBV20-1,TGCAGTGCAGAGGAGTCCAGCGGGGGCCTAATTCGGGGTGAGCAGTACTTC,CSAEESSGGLIRGEQYF
.,TRBJ1-3,.,TRBV5-1,TGCGCCAGCAGCTTGGCCGGGTACGGAAACACCATATATTTT,CASSLAGYGNTIYF
.,TRBJ2-7,many,TRBV14,TGTGCCAGCAGCCGTTCCCGGGGGGCAGGAACCTACGAGCAGTACTTC,CASSRSRGAGTYEQYF
TRBD2,TRBJ2-7,many,TRBV29-1,TGCAGCGTTCTGTTCGGGGGGGCCAATAACGAGCAGTACTTC,CSVLFGGANNEQYF
TRBD1,TRBJ2-2,many,TRBV4-3,TGCGCCAGCAGCCCCGTGACAGGGGGGACCGGGGAGCTGTTTTTT,CASSPVTGGTGELFF
.,TRBJ1-6,many,TRBV20-1,TGCAGTGCTAGAGATGGGGGCAGGTCCTATAATTCACCCCTCCACTTT,CSARDGGRSYNSPLHF
.,TRBJ2-5,.,TRBV29-1,TGCAGCGTCCCTGGGCTAGCGAGTCAAGAGACCCAGTACTTC,CSVPGLASQETQYF
.,TRBJ2-3,many,TRBV7-3,TGTGCCAGCAGCTTCTCCTCCCACACAGATACGCAGTATTTT,CASSFSSHTDTQYF
.,TRBJ1-6,many,TRBV4-2,TGTGCCAGCAGCCAAGATAGCGGGGGTGCCTATAATTCACCCCTCCACTTT,CASSQDSGGAYNSPLHF
.,TRBJ1-1,.,TRBV20-1,TGCAGTGCTAGAGTGCCCGGGACCGACACTGAAGCTTTCTTT,CSARVPGTDTEAFF
.,TRBJ2-1,.,TRBV7-2,TGTGCCAGCAGACGAGCACGGGGCGGACTTAAAAACAATGAGCAGTTCTTC,CASRRARGGLKNNEQFF
.,TRBJ2-1,many,TRBV20-1,TGCAGTGCCGGGACCCAATACAATGAGCAGTTCTTC,CSAGTQYNEQFF
TRBD1,TRBJ1-4,many,TRBV20-1,TGCAGTGCACCTCCGGGACAGCTTAATGAAAAACTGTTTTTT,CSAPPGQLNEKLFF
.,TRBJ2-5,.,TRBV27,TGTGCCAGCAGTTTTTTCCCTAGGAAGCCGGATCAAGAGACCCAGTACTTC,CASSFFPRKPDQETQYF
TRBD1,TRBJ1-1,many,TRBV7-2,TGTGCCAGCAGCTCCACAGGGGCTGGGACTGAAGCTTTCTTT,CASSSTGAGTEAFF
TRBD1,TRBJ2-3,.,TRBV10-3,TGTGCCATCAAAACCGAATCCGGGCAGGGGGCAGATACGCAGTATTTT,CAIKTESGQGADTQYF
TRBD1,TRBJ2-1,many,TRBV7-3,TGTGCCAGCAGATTTCGGACAGGATCGTCCTACAATGAGCAGTTCTTC,CASRFRTGSSYNEQFF
TRBD2,TRBJ2-7,many,TRBV27,TGTGCCAGCAGGCGTAGCGGGTTCAGCTCCTACGAGCAGTACTTC,CASRRSGFSSYEQYF
.,TRBJ2-3,.,TRBV27,TGTGCCAGCAGCCTGGCCCGGGGCGTCGATACGCAGTATTTT,CASSLARGVDTQYF
TRBD1,TRBJ1-2,.,TRBV20-1,TGCAGTGCTAGATTGGCAGGGGGGTATGGCTACACCTTC,CSARLAGGYGYTF
.,TRBJ2-3,.,TRBV19,TGTGCCAGCTTAGAAGGAGGTACAGATACGCAGTATTTT,CASLEGGTDTQYF
.,TRBJ1-6,many,TRBV29-1,TGCAGCGTTGTTGAGTTCTCCAATTCACCCCTCCACTTT,CSVVEFSNSPLHF
TRBD2,TRBJ2-7,many,TRBV12-3/TRBV12-4,TGTGCCAGCAGACTTGGGGGTAGCGGGGTCGAGCAGTACTTC,CASRLGGSGVEQYF
TRBD1,TRBJ1-5,.,TRBV20-1,TGCAGTGCCCAGGGGGGCAATCAGCCCCAGCATTTT,CSAQGGNQPQHF
TRBD1,TRBJ2-2,.,TRBV12-5,TGTGCTAGTGGTTTGGGACAGGGAAACACCGGGGAGCTGTTTTTT,CASGLGQGNTGELFF
TRBD1,TRBJ1-2,many,TRBV5-1,TGCGCCAGCAGCCAAGGGACAGCGGATGGCTACACCTTC,CASSQGTADGYTF
.,TRBJ1-2,.,TRBV7-9,TGTGCCAGCAGCACCCGGGACATATTTTCCCATGGCTACACCTTC,CASSTRDIFSHGYTF
.,TRBJ2-3,once,TRBV7-2,TGTGCCAGCAGCTTGGAGACTTCAGATACGCAGTATTTT,CASSLETSDTQYF
.,TRBJ2-5,many,TRBV5-1,TGCGCCAGCACCCGTATGACAGGACAAGAGACCCAGTACTTC,CASTRMTGQETQYF
TRBD2,TRBJ2-5,once,TRBV20-1,TGCAGTGCCATTAGCGGGGAGGAAGAGACCCAGTACTTC,CSAISGEEETQYF
.,TRBJ2-5,many,TRBV20-1,TGCAGTGCTAGGAAGGGGGAGCCCCAAGAGACCCAGTACTTC,CSARKGEPQETQYF
TRBD1,TRBJ2-5,.,TRBV4-2,TGTGCCAGCAGCCAACGGGACAGGGGTGTGGAGACCCAGTACTTC,CASSQRDRGVETQYF
.,TRBJ1-1,few,TRBV20-1,TGCAGTGCTAGAGATACAGGGTTTGAAGCTTTCTTT,CSARDTGFEAFF
.,TRBJ1-2,many,TRBV5-1,TGCGCCAGCACCCCTGGTGGGAGAGGATCCGGGAATGGCTACACCTTC,CASTPGGRGSGNGYTF
.,TRBJ2-1,many,TRBV20-1,TGCAGTGCTAGAGATGGGGGCAGGCCTTTGAGCTCCTACAATGAGCAGTTCTTC,CSARDGGRPLSSYNEQFF